This passage covers 14 T cell receptor beta chains from one sample sequenced in a study of T cells in Graves' hyperthyroidism and ophthalmopathy. Amplification of TCR beta CDR3 regions was performed using RNA transcripts as template. First-round RT-PCR with HTBI primers amplified the TCR CDR3 region. TCRdb called the multiplex PCR reads again in MiXCR, with one record for every CDR3 protein. The profile shows 730,000 or so distinct CDR3 sequences, roughly 20% of them singletons. Sequencing input: blood. Receptors were obtained from a woman aged 50 to 65 with Graves' hyperthyroidism that later progressed to Graves' ophthalmopathy.

The chain has TRBV4-2 and TRBJ1-2, with D perhaps TRBD1 (6 bases). Germline V gene lookup returns CDR1 LGHNA and CDR2 YNFKEQ. This CDR3 has 15 residues. Trimming took 0 bases from V and 3 from J, leaving 11 bases between them. CDR3 in amino acids: CASSQEPGHDYGYTF. In nucleotides, the CDR3 is TGTGCCAGCAGCCAAGAACCGGGACACGACTATGGCTACACCTTC.

This clonotype was picked up many times. The chain carries TRBV7-2 and TRBJ1-1; D uncertain. V gave up 5 bases and J gave up 1 base, with 8 bases separating them. The CDR3 is made up of 13 amino acids. Germline V gene sequence: CDR1 SGHTA, CDR2 FQGNSA. The chain's CDR3 is CASSVWENTEAFF. In DNA form, the CDR3 reads TGTGCCAGCAGCGTTTGGGAGAACACTGAAGCTTTCTTT.

This clonotype has a count of ten or more. V is TRBV3-1 and J is TRBJ2-1; 16 bases line up with TRBD2. Unmatched junction bases numbered 7, after V lost 4 bases and J lost 7 bases. CDR1 is LGHDT and CDR2 is YNNKEL in the germline V gene (reference sequence). The CDR3 covers 17 residues. The chain's CDR3 is CASSPFGTSGGANEQFF. The DNA for the CDR3 is TGTGCCAGCAGCCCCTTCGGGACTAGCGGGGGGGCAAATGAGCAGTTCTTC.

The rearrangement uses TRBV12-3 or TRBV12-4 and TRBJ1-4, with TRBD1 matching over 7 bases. With 5 bases clipped from V and 3 bases from J, the junction kept 3 bases outside the gene matches. The CDR3 extends over 14 amino acids. The CDR3 DNA reads as TGTGCCAGCAGTCCAGGGGGAGCTAATGAAAAACTGTTTTTT. As protein: CASSPGGANEKLFF.

This clonotype was recorded a few times. The J gene is TRBJ1-4, the V gene TRBV5-4; maybe TRBD1 (5 bases). CDR3 length equals 16 residues. The germline gives CDR1 SGHNT, CDR2 YYREEE (reference sequence). Trimming cost V 4 bases and J 1 base, with 14 bases left between them. The DNA for the CDR3 is TGTGCCAGCAGCAGGGACCCGGGAGGAACTAATGAAAAACTGTTTTTT. Its translation: CASSRDPGGTNEKLFF.

The chain joins TRBV12-3 or TRBV12-4 to TRBJ1-4, with TRBD1 matching 7 bases. CDR3 length: 14 amino acids. V lost 5 bases, J lost 8 bases, and 8 bases stayed unmatched. CDR3 protein: CASSRRGIPEKLFF. In nucleotides, the CDR3 is TGTGCCAGCAGTCGCAGGGGGATTCCCGAAAAACTGTTTTTT.

J is TRBJ1-1 and V is TRBV19; D remains ambiguous. The CDR3 length is 14 residues. Trimming took 3 bases from V and 1 from J, leaving 9 bases between them. Per the germline V gene, CDR1 is LNHDA and CDR2 is SQIVND (reference sequence). CDR3 amino acids: CASSIIQGNTEAFF. The DNA of the CDR3 is TGTGCCAGTAGTATTATTCAAGGGAACACTGAAGCTTTCTTT.

This clonotype has ten or more counts. The chain combines TRBV3-1 with TRBJ2-7; 7 positions agree with TRBD1. Germline V gives CDR1 LGHDT, CDR2 YNNKEL (reference sequence). The CDR3 covers 15 residues. V gave up 9 bases and J gave up 1 base; unmatched junction bases: 12. CDR3 DNA sequence: TGTGCCAGTAGTAGCCCGGGACAGATTTCCTACGAGCAGTACTTC. Translating gives CASSSPGQISYEQYF.

This clonotype was seen at least ten times. This sequence joins TRBV7-9 and TRBJ2-1; D assignment may be TRBD1 or TRBD2 (5 bases each). Germline-derived CDR1 and CDR2 are SEHNR and FQNEAQ (reference sequence). The CDR3 is 14 amino acids. V was clipped by 2 bases and J by 5 bases, with 10 bases between them. The chain's CDR3 is CASSLHGGNNEQFF. The CDR3 nucleotides are TGTGCCAGCAGCTTACATGGGGGAAACAATGAGCAGTTCTTC.

A word on this clonotype: With a much larger clone just one base away, this may be a read error. This chain uses TRBV20-1 with TRBJ2-7, with a possible D match to TRBD1 (6 bases). CDR1 DFQATT and CDR2 SNEGSKA come from the germline V gene (reference sequence). The CDR3 totals 14 residues. This CDR3 reads CNAGRGGRQNEQYF. CDR3 in DNA: TGCAATGCGGGCCGTGGGGGCCGGCAGAACGAGCAGTACTTC.

This clonotype was seen many times. The chain joins TRBV5-1 to TRBJ2-3, with D possibly TRBD2 on 5 matching bases. Trimming removed 8 bases at V and 5 bases at J, with 9 bases between. Germline V CDR1 and CDR2: SGHRS, YFSETQ. The CDR3 runs 11 residues. This CDR3 reads CASRREDTQYF. As DNA, the CDR3 is TGCGCCAGTCGACGGGAAGATACGCAGTATTTT. Variable domain in full (rest from reference TRBV5-1 and TRBJ2-3): KAGVTQTPRYLIKTRGQQVTLSCSPISGHRSVSWYQQTPGQGLQFLFEYFSETQRNKGNFPGRFSGRQFSNSRSEMNVSTLELGDSALYLCASRREDTQYFGPGTRLTVL.

The chain recombines TRBV9 with TRBJ1-2; TRBD1 agrees at 10 bases. Germline V gene sequence: CDR1 SGDLS, CDR2 YYNGEE. CDR3 length: 14 residues. V trimming: 4 bases; J trimming: 7 bases; junction bases outside the gene matches: 7. CDR3 in amino acids: CASSTRQGAGGYTF. CDR3 sequence (DNA): TGTGCCAGCAGCACACGACAGGGGGCGGGTGGCTACACCTTC.

This clonotype has just a few counts. V and J are TRBV6-1 and TRBJ1-5; possibly TRBD1 for D (6 bases). This CDR3 contains 14 residues. The germline V gene encodes CDR1 MNHNS and CDR2 SASEGT. V was trimmed by 3 bases and J by 4 bases, leaving 10 bases between them. The CDR3 DNA sequence: TGTGCCAGCAGTGAGAACAGGGCGAATCAGCCCCAGCATTTT. Its protein product is CASSENRANQPQHF.

In its sample, this clonotype was seen many times. V and J are TRBV5-1 and TRBJ1-5; D is ambiguous. This CDR3 has 12 residues. In germline, CDR1 is SGHRS, CDR2 YFSETQ. The V end was cut by 4 bases, the J end by 10 bases, with 12 bases between. CDR3 in amino acids: CASSIGREPQHF. DNA of the CDR3: TGCGCCAGCAGCATCGGACGGGAACCCCAGCATTTT.